This T cell receptor beta chain emerged from a study of T-cell memory formation after mild COVID-19. Study-level background: TCR clusters were largely donor specific.

General study findings and limits: From day 15 to 85, contracting clones were balanced between CD4 and CD8, whereas later expanders leaned toward CD4+.

This clonotype was seen a few times. Its target is unknown. The CDR3 totals 15 residues. V lost 11 bases and J lost 2, with 21 bases in between. From germline, CDR1 is LGHNA and CDR2 YSLEER. TCRdb reprocessed the 5' RACE reads with MiXCR, giving one entry per CDR3 protein. This table has 550,000 to 650,000 distinct CDR3 sequences, 15% to 20% appearing once. The receptor was derived from an adult woman who had mild COVID-19 (a few samples of this study predate the infection). Cell type and time point are not known. The chain joins TRBV4-3 to TRBJ1-2, with a possible D match to TRBD1 (5 bases). The sample consisted of PBMCs or a T cell subset sorted from them (not recorded which). This CDR3 reads CAAGPGRDPNYGYTF. CDR3 in DNA: TGCGCCGCTGGCCCAGGCAGGGACCCCAACTATGGCTACACCTTC.